One T cell receptor (beta chain) is described in this entry. The sample holds one count of this clone. Its antigen target is currently unknown. Per-base quality was not reported, and no clone a single base away is much larger than it. From the germline V gene, CDR1 is ENHRY and CDR2 is SYGVKD. The germline ends are 13 bases apart after V is trimmed by 2 bases and J by 6 bases. The cysteine opens and the phenylalanine closes a CDR3 of 15 amino acids. The CDR3 DNA has 45 bases and is translated from base 1. The intended sense of this specimen's time point label: before neoadjuvant nivolumab. Patients had been newly diagnosed with stage II-IVA oral cavity squamous cell carcinoma, and no prior systemic or radiation treatment had been given to the patients. The cohort consisted of patients with HPV-negative, locally advanced oral cavity squamous cell carcinoma. No culture maintenance or expansion was done, as the peripheral blood mononuclear cells went straight to analysis. Samples came from a longitudinal correlative study of a single-arm phase II trial of neoadjuvant nivolumab in oral cavity squamous cell carcinoma. Subject-matched pre- and post-treatment PBMCs and tumors from three responders and three non-responders underwent genomic DNA-based TCRbeta sequencing. Peripheral blood mononuclear cells were collected once before nivolumab treatment and again after treatment, at the time of surgery. The Maxwell RSC DNA from Cells kit was used to isolate genomic DNA from PBMCs.

This entry belongs to a study of neoadjuvant anti-PD-1 for oral cavity cancer (dated by TCRdb to the early 2020s). Background for the entire study: Before curative-intent surgical resection, most patients were given three to four biweekly doses of nivolumab at 3 mg/kg. Patients who did not progress were given a fourth nivolumab dose at about day 43 and had definitive surgical resection on days 50-56. Responders were defined as patients with complete response, partial response or stable disease by RECIST 1.1; non-responders were defined as patients with progression. The parent correlative cohort had 12 to 13 patients and a response rate of about 35%.

PBMC libraries used mostly around 0.5 ug of input genomic DNA for deep sequencing, with six replicates per sample. The immunoSEQ hsTCRbeta kit was used to prepare TCRbeta libraries, following the manufacturer's instructions. An Illumina NovaSeq 6000 S4 flow cell was used to sequence the final libraries, which had first been combined to 3 nM. The paper's processing steps were these. The immunoSEQ Analyzer was used for raw data preprocessing and quality control. The analysis was limited to productive rearrangements, and each clonotype was defined by a unique CDR3 amino acid sequence. Using the R package tcR, the researchers computed the Gini-Simpson index as their estimate of repertoire clonality. Student's t test was used to compare Gini indices, and Pearson correlation was used to assess associations with tumor size change. TCRdb retrieved this table from immuneACCESS and kept in-frame rearrangements only. Not all clones are present; in checked studies, unresolved V genes account for under half, and no reason is known for the remainder. V, J and clone size were drawn from that table, and D and trimming were deduced from the DNA. In all, the sample holds 65,000 to 95,000 clones, and approximately 80% of those were seen once. The leading ten clones occupy about 3.4% of the sample.

Study-wide conclusions, independent of this receptor: Higher pretreatment blood TCRbeta clonality and lower post-treatment tumor TCRbeta clonality were correlated with higher pretreatment blood Treg/Th17 ratios. Only a few patients per response group were included in the TCR analyses, and larger cohorts for validation were called for by the authors. After neoadjuvant nivolumab, T cell clonality (Gini index) in PBMCs was significantly higher in non-responders than in responders.

The source of this sequence is a person between 35 and 79 years old with oral cavity squamous cell carcinoma. This material consisted of PBMCs, taken before nivolumab (anti-PD-1) treatment. The chain employs TRBV10-3 and TRBJ2-2, with an unclear D gene assignment. The bases are TGTGCCATCAGTGAGGGGGTAGGGTCGGCCGGGGAGCTGTTTTTT. Translated, this is CAISEGVGSAGELFF.